This T cell receptor beta chain appears in the sequencing data of a study of siplizumab effects on memory and regulatory T cells. Germline CDR1 reads LNHNV; CDR2 reads YYDKDF (reference sequence). J was trimmed by 9 bases and V by 4 bases; bases with no gene match: 5. The CDR3 has 13 amino acids. Clones were read by immunoSEQ multiplex PCR, and TCRdb kept only the in-frame ones, dropping some. The sample has more than 95,000 clones; 93% are singletons. This clone was seen just once. The TCR sequence derives from a human donor in good health. Specimen: Tregs sorted from blood. The gene calls are TRBV15 and TRBJ2-3; 9 nucleotides line up with TRBD2. The CDR3 bases are TGTGCCACCAGCAAAGGGCGGGAGGGGACGCAGTATTTT. It encodes CATSKGREGTQYF.